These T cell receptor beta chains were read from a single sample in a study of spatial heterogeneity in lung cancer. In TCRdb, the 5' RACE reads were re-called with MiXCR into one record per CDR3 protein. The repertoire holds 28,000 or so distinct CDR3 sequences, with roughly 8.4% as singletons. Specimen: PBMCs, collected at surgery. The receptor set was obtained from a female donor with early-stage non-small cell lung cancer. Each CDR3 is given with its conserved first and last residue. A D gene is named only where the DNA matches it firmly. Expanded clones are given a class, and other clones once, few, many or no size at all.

TGTGCCACCAGTGATTATCTGGGCTACACCTTC	CATSDYLGYTF	TRBV24-1	TRBJ1-2	.	many
TGCAGCGTCGACGCGGGACAGGGTAACATGTTC	CSVDAGQGNMF	TRBV29-1	TRBJ2-1	TRBD1	few
TGTGCCAGCAGCCGATGGGACAGGGGTGAGACCCAGTACTTC	CASSRWDRGETQYF	TRBV5-5	TRBJ2-5	TRBD1	many
TGTGCCATCAGTGAGTCGTTGGGGACAGGGAGTGAAAAACTGTTTTTT	CAISESLGTGSEKLFF	TRBV10-3	TRBJ1-4	TRBD1	many
TGTGCCAGCAGTGAATCTTTGACAGGGAGGTTCTTC	CASSESLTGRFF	TRBV25-1	TRBJ2-1	TRBD1	.
TGTGCCAGCAGCCAAGACCCCGTCGCCAATGAGCAGTTCTTC	CASSQDPVANEQFF	TRBV14	TRBJ2-1	.	few
TGCAGTTTTCTTCGGGGAACCACTGAAGCTTTCTTT	CSFLRGTTEAFF	TRBV20-1	TRBJ1-1	.	.
TGTGCCAGCAGTGACACGGCTTACTACGAGCAGTACTTC	CASSDTAYYEQYF	TRBV12-3/TRBV12-4	TRBJ2-7	.	many
TGCAGTGCGGAAGTTACCGGGTCCAGCTCCTACGAGCAGTACTTC	CSAEVTGSSSYEQYF	TRBV20-1	TRBJ2-7	.	many
TGTGCCAGCAGCTTAGAGGGGGAGACCCAGTACTTC	CASSLEGETQYF	TRBV11-2	TRBJ2-5	.	many
TGTGCCAGCAGTTACCCCCAGGGTCTTGGTTTGGATACGCAGTATTTT	CASSYPQGLGLDTQYF	TRBV6-6	TRBJ2-3	.	many
TGTGCCATCGGAGGGGACGTGGCCCGGAACTATGGCTACACCTTC	CAIGGDVARNYGYTF	TRBV10-3	TRBJ1-2	.	many
TGTGCCTGGAATCATCGACGGGCGACTGAAGCTTTCTTT	CAWNHRRATEAFF	TRBV30	TRBJ1-1	.	.
TGTGCCAGCCAGTTTCTAGCGGGAGGCCACGAGCAGTACTTC	CASQFLAGGHEQYF	TRBV28	TRBJ2-7	TRBD2	many
TGTGCCAGCAACACAGGGAGTCTAGAGACCCAGTACTTC	CASNTGSLETQYF	TRBV25-1	TRBJ2-5	.	many
TGTGCCAGCAGTGGACGGGAAGTCCCAGATACGCAGTATTTT	CASSGREVPDTQYF	TRBV2	TRBJ2-3	.	few
TGTGCCAGCAGTTCGGGACCTGGTGCCACTGAAGCTTTCTTT	CASSSGPGATEAFF	TRBV12-3/TRBV12-4	TRBJ1-1	.	.
TGTGCCAGCAGTTTTTACCCGGCAGATACGCAGTATTTT	CASSFYPADTQYF	TRBV7-2	TRBJ2-3	.	many
TGTGCCAGCAGCCTTGGGGGCCAGCGTGAAGCTTTCTTT	CASSLGGQREAFF	TRBV7-9	TRBJ1-1	.	many
TGTGCCAGCATCCCGAGCGGGAGAATCGGGAATGAGCAGTTCTTC	CASIPSGRIGNEQFF	TRBV6-2/TRBV6-3	TRBJ2-1	TRBD2	few
TGCAGTGCTCAACTCCCTGGTCCAGATACGCAGTATTTT	CSAQLPGPDTQYF	TRBV20-1	TRBJ2-3	.	few
TGTGCCAGCGCCCCAGGGGACTATGGCTACACCTTC	CASAPGDYGYTF	TRBV7-9	TRBJ1-2	.	.
TGTGCCAGCAGCCAATTCGGGACGGAAGCTTTCTTT	CASSQFGTEAFF	TRBV12-3/TRBV12-4	TRBJ1-1	.	many
TGTGCCAGCAGGATTCTAGCGTACGGGGCCAACGTCCTGACTTTC	CASRILAYGANVLTF	TRBV2	TRBJ2-6	.	many
TGTGCCAGCAGCGTAGCAGCGGTAACAGATGGCTACACCTTC	CASSVAAVTDGYTF	TRBV9	TRBJ1-2	.	many
TGTGCCATCAGCGGAGCGGGCGCGGTGGGAACAGATACGCAGTATTTT	CAISGAGAVGTDTQYF	TRBV10-3	TRBJ2-3	.	many
TGTGCCAGCAGCCCCGATGACAGATCCCGTGGCTACACCTTC	CASSPDDRSRGYTF	TRBV7-9	TRBJ1-2	.	.
TGCAGCGTTGACTGGAACACCGGGGAGCTGTTTTTT	CSVDWNTGELFF	TRBV29-1	TRBJ2-2	.	many
TGTGCCAGCAGCCCTTGGGACAGTAAGGGCTACGAGCAGTACTTC	CASSPWDSKGYEQYF	TRBV4-2	TRBJ2-7	TRBD1	many
TGTGCCAGCAGCTTGGTAGGGGGGACCCAGTACTTC	CASSLVGGTQYF	TRBV5-8	TRBJ2-5	.	.
TGTGCCAGCAGCCCAGAGACCCAATCCACCTACGAGCAGTACTTC	CASSPETQSTYEQYF	TRBV3-1	TRBJ2-7	.	.
TGCGCCAGCAGTGAGGTAGCGGGAGGATCCGGGGAGCTGTTTTTT	CASSEVAGGSGELFF	TRBV5-1	TRBJ2-2	TRBD2	many
TGTGCCAGCAGCGTAGGAATCTGGAATCAGCCCCAGCATTTT	CASSVGIWNQPQHF	TRBV9	TRBJ1-5	.	many
TGTGCCAGCAGCCCTACGACCACCAGCTCTGGAAACACCATATATTTT	CASSPTTTSSGNTIYF	TRBV5-6	TRBJ1-3	.	.
TGTGCCATAGGAACCTTGAGCACAGATACGCAGTATTTT	CAIGTLSTDTQYF	TRBV10-3	TRBJ2-3	.	many
TGTGCCAGCAGTCCCCTCGGACAGGGGCATAATTCACCCCTCCACTTT	CASSPLGQGHNSPLHF	TRBV28	TRBJ1-6	TRBD1	many
TGTGCCAGCAGCCAAGGCTCCAGACCCTCTGGAAACACCATATATTTT	CASSQGSRPSGNTIYF	TRBV4-2	TRBJ1-3	.	.
TGTGCCAGCAGCCCCCGATACTCACAGGGAGGGGCTGAAGCTTTCTTT	CASSPRYSQGGAEAFF	TRBV7-9	TRBJ1-1	.	few
TGCAGTGCTAGAGTTTTGGGGAAAGGCTATGGCTACACCTTC	CSARVLGKGYGYTF	TRBV20-1	TRBJ1-2	.	few
TGTGCCAGCAGTGTAGCCATTCACGAGACCCAGTACTTC	CASSVAIHETQYF	TRBV11-2	TRBJ2-5	.	many
TGTGCCAGCAGTTTACTCGGCTATGAAGCTTTCTTT	CASSLLGYEAFF	TRBV28	TRBJ1-1	.	.